This T cell receptor beta chain was recorded in a study of T cells in Graves' hyperthyroidism and ophthalmopathy. This clonotype was seen a few times. CDR3 length: 15 residues. CDR1 and CDR2 (germline): MNHEY, SMNVEV (reference sequence). V was clipped by 1 base and J by 2 bases; unmatched bases: 4. TCR beta CDR3 regions were amplified from RNA. When the TCR CDR3 underwent first-round RT-PCR, the HTBI primer set was used. TCRdb re-derived calls from the multiplex PCR reads in MiXCR, one entry per CDR3 protein. The table includes under 350,000 distinct CDR3 sequences, 15% to 20% detected once. This sequence joins TRBV27 and TRBJ1-1; 7 bases are a match to TRBD1. This TCR was recovered from a woman aged 55 to 70 with Graves' ophthalmopathy. Sequences were obtained from blood. CDR3 bases: TGTGCCAGCAGTTTATTGGACAGGTATAACACTGAAGCTTTCTTT. Protein: CASSLLDRYNTEAFF.